The sequence of this T cell receptor beta chain was determined in a study of blood T cell repertoires in COVID-19. Germline-derived CDR1 and CDR2 are SGHVS and FQNEAQ. The CDR3 is 16 residues long. Trimming took off 4 bases at V and 0 bases at J, with 14 bases between the two ends. Authors' analysis steps: Quantification of nucleated cells was approximated via reference gene primer amplification. Sequencing was performed with immunoSEQ multiplex PCR; in TCRdb, only in-frame clones are kept and a portion is missing. The DNA was the basis for D and trimming; V, J and clone size are from that table. The sample yields about 150,000 clones, 80% to 90% seen once.

The TCR was taken from a woman aged 55-69 years with active COVID-19. Material: peripheral blood. The chain combines TRBV7-8 with TRBJ2-3, with D possibly being TRBD2 (6 bases). DNA of the CDR3: TGTGCCAGCAGCTCGCAGACTAGTGAGAGCACAGATACGCAGTATTTT. Translated, it gives CASSSQTSESTDTQYF.